The 26 T cell receptor beta chains presented below share a single source sample, sequenced in a study of CD8 T cells in Susac syndrome. RNA was extracted with the RNeasy kit, and a quantity of roughly 0.5 to 1 ug was reverse transcribed using random hexamers. TCRdb used MiXCR to reprocess the immunoSEQ multiplex PCR reads, holding one entry per CDR3 protein. The sample carries some 190,000 distinct CDR3 sequences, around 95% recorded once. What was sequenced was CD4+ T cells from PBMCs. The receptors shown here come from a human donor in good health.

The chain employs TRBV29-1 and TRBJ2-3; perhaps D is TRBD1 or TRBD2 (5 bases each). Germline V gene sequence: CDR1 SQVTM, CDR2 ANQGSEA. The V end was cut by 3 bases, the J end by 0 bases, with 16 bases between. The CDR3 has 16 amino acids. The CDR3 here is CSVEDQGAYSTDTQYF. Here the CDR3 DNA reads TGCAGCGTTGAGGATCAGGGAGCTTATAGCACAGATACGCAGTATTTT.

The rearrangement uses TRBV5-1 and TRBJ1-1; D unclear. CDR3 length: 14 residues. Germline assignment: CDR1 SGHRS and CDR2 YFSETQ. Trimming took 2 bases from V and 2 from J, leaving 10 bases between them. CDR3 sequence (DNA): TGCGCCAGCAGCTTAGGACCGACCAACACTGAAGCTTTCTTT. The encoded protein is CASSLGPTNTEAFF.

The genes are TRBV30 and TRBJ2-2; D remains unclear. The germline V gene has CDR1 GTSNPN and CDR2 SVGIG (reference sequence). This CDR3 contains 12 residues. V was shortened by 0 bases and J by 4 bases, with 3 bases between the two germline ends. Here the CDR3 reads CAWSVATGELFF. Written as DNA, the CDR3 is TGTGCCTGGAGTGTAGCCACCGGGGAGCTGTTTTTT. Looking up the rest from reference TRBV30 and TRBJ2-2 gives the full variable domain: SQTIHQWPATLVQPVGSPLSLECTVEGTSNPNLYWYRQAAGRGLQLLFYSVGIGQISSEVPQNLSASRPQDRQFILSSKKLLLSDSGFYLCAWSVATGELFFGEGSRLTVL.

This chain links TRBV19 with TRBJ1-1; possible D gene TRBD1, 5 bases. Trimming shortened V by 5 bases and J by 0 bases, and 16 bases separated the two germline ends. CDR1 and CDR2 from the germline V gene are LNHDA and SQIVND (reference sequence). The length of the CDR3 is 16 residues. CDR3 DNA: TGTGCCAGTAGTTCCTCCCCGACAGCAATGAACACTGAAGCTTTCTTT. Translating gives CASSSSPTAMNTEAFF.

The chain is built from TRBV5-6 and TRBJ2-7, with TRBD1 matching 8 bases. This CDR3 comprises 14 residues. Germline CDR1 SGHDT, CDR2 YYEEEE. The V and J ends lost 2 bases and 2 bases, in that order; junction bases with no gene match: 3. CDR3 in amino acids: CASSFGTGPYEQYF. The CDR3, as DNA: TGTGCCAGCAGCTTCGGGACAGGACCCTACGAGCAGTACTTC.

The CDR3 loop is CASSQGSQSSYEQYV. In DNA, the CDR3 is TGCGCCAGCAGCCAAGGATCCCAGAGCTCCTACGAGCAGTACGTC. The chain is built from TRBV4-1 and TRBJ2-7; D call uncertain. This CDR3 comprises 15 residues. From germline, CDR1 is MGHRA and CDR2 YSYEKL. V lost 1 base to trimming and J lost 0 bases, with 10 bases between them.

The CDR3 DNA reads TGTGCCAGCAGGAACCATGACCGGGACAGGGAAGCTTTCTTT. This encodes CASRNHDRDREAFF. The chain joins TRBV6-2 or TRBV6-3 to TRBJ1-1; 8 bases are a match to TRBD1. J lost 8 bases, V lost 6 bases, and 11 bases had no gene match. CDR1 and CDR2 from the germline V gene are MNHEY and SVGEGT. The CDR3 extends over 14 amino acids.

V usage is TRBV3-1 and J usage is TRBJ2-3; no clear D gene. Germline-derived CDR1 and CDR2 are LGHDT and YNNKEL (reference sequence). The CDR3 has 15 amino acids. V was trimmed by 4 bases and J by 4 bases, leaving 15 bases between them. This CDR3 reads CASSREGRFADTQYF. The CDR3 DNA reads TGTGCCAGCAGCCGCGAAGGGCGCTTTGCAGATACGCAGTATTTT.

J is TRBJ2-1 and V is TRBV7-6; 7 positions match TRBD2. The CDR3 sequence is 17 residues long. V gave up 5 bases and J gave up 8 bases; unmatched junction bases: 18. Germline lookup yields CDR1 SGHVS and CDR2 FNYEAQ. Here the CDR3 DNA reads TGTGCCAGCAGCGCCGGCGATCGAGCGGGACGGAAGGATGAGCAGTTCTTC. It specifies CASSAGDRAGRKDEQFF.

This chain joins TRBV29-1 and TRBJ1-1, with 10 bases aligning to TRBD1. Germline lookup yields CDR1 SQVTM and CDR2 ANQGSEA. V gave up 3 bases and J gave up 4 bases; unmatched junction bases: 11. The CDR3 covers 16 residues. The CDR3 DNA follows: TGCAGCGTTGAGGTTCGTGACAGGGGGCTTAGCACTGAAGCTTTCTTT. This gives the protein CSVEVRDRGLSTEAFF.

J is TRBJ2-7 and V is TRBV18; D not certain. Per the germline V gene, CDR1 is KGHSH and CDR2 is LQKENI. V was trimmed by 3 bases and J by 1 base, leaving 16 bases between them. The CDR3 extends over 16 amino acids. The CDR3 DNA reads as TGTGCCAGCTCACCGCTATCCGGACCGCTATCCTACGAGCAGTACTTC. As protein: CASSPLSGPLSYEQYF. Variable domain in full (rest from reference TRBV18 and TRBJ2-7): NAGVMQNPRHLVRRRGQEARLRCSPMKGHSHVYWYRQLPEEGLKFMVYLQKENIIDESGMPKERFSAEFPKEGPSILRIQQVVRGDSAAYFCASSPLSGPLSYEQYFGPGTRLTVT.

This rearrangement joins TRBV20-1 to TRBJ1-2, with D tentatively TRBD1 (6 bases). Germline CDR1 is DFQATT and CDR2 is SNEGSKA (reference sequence). The V gene lost 6 bases and the J gene lost 8 bases, with 16 bases spanning the gap. The CDR3 length is 12 residues. The CDR3 loop reads CSAPGQIVGYTF. CDR3 DNA: TGCAGTGCCCCTGGACAGATTGTAGGCTACACCTTC.

The V and J genes are TRBV20-1 and TRBJ2-5, with 8 bases fitting TRBD2. Germline V lookup: CDR1 DFQATT, CDR2 SNEGSKA (reference sequence). J gave up 5 bases and V 3 bases, and 8 bases lay outside the gene matches. This CDR3 is built from 14 residues. CDR3 loop: CSARMPGGVETQYF. For the CDR3, the DNA is TGCAGTGCTAGGATGCCGGGAGGGGTGGAGACCCAGTACTTC.

The rearrangement joins TRBV29-1 to TRBJ1-6; a weak D match, TRBD1 (6 bases). The CDR3 is made up of 12 amino acids. V was trimmed by 7 bases and J by 7 bases, leaving 11 bases between them. Looked up from germline, CDR1 is SQVTM and CDR2 is ANQGSEA. CDR3 amino acids: CSGGQKNSPLHF. Here the CDR3 DNA reads TGCAGCGGCGGACAGAAGAATTCACCCCTCCACTTT.

The V and J genes are TRBV2 and TRBJ2-2; D remains ambiguous. This CDR3 region has 15 residues. Germline V gene data show CDR1 as SNHLY and CDR2 as FYNNEI. The germline V and J ends were trimmed by 7 bases and 0 bases, with 12 bases remaining between them. The CDR3 DNA reads as TGTGCCAGCAACCAGGACGCCGCGAACACCGGGGAGCTGTTTTTT. It codes for CASNQDAANTGELFF.

The chain joins TRBV27 to TRBJ1-2; no definite D call. V was cut by 4 bases and J by 4 bases, with 10 bases left in between. Germline V gives CDR1 MNHEY, CDR2 SMNVEV (reference sequence). The CDR3 sequence is 13 residues long. The CDR3 here is CASSSSGVYGYTF. CDR3 nucleotides: TGTGCCAGCAGTTCCTCCGGCGTCTATGGCTACACCTTC.

This chain connects TRBV28 to TRBJ1-5, with D uncertain. The V end lost 2 bases, the J end lost 14 bases, and 16 bases lay between the germline ends. This CDR3 comprises 13 residues. Per germline, CDR1 MDHEN and CDR2 SYDVKM. In DNA form, the CDR3 reads TGTGCCAGCAGTTTAGCCCCTCAGGTGCGTAAGCATTTT. Translating it yields CASSLAPQVRKHF.

The genes are TRBV29-1 and TRBJ2-2; D is ambiguous. Germline-derived CDR1 and CDR2 are SQVTM and ANQGSEA. The CDR3 sequence is 11 residues long. Trimming removed 7 bases from V and 2 bases from J, with 5 bases in between. The CDR3 DNA reads as TGCAGCGCCGCTAACACCGGGGAGCTGTTTTTT. Translated: CSAANTGELFF.

This chain links TRBV9 with TRBJ2-3; 8 bases match TRBD1. Unmatched junction bases numbered 4, after V lost 3 bases and J lost 1 base. Germline values: CDR1 SGDLS, CDR2 YYNGEE. The CDR3 loop spans 15 amino acids. CDR3 residues: CASSAVDRGTDTQYF. The DNA of the CDR3 is TGTGCCAGCAGCGCCGTGGACAGGGGCACAGATACGCAGTATTTT.

The chain carries TRBV27 and TRBJ2-3; tentative D call: TRBD1 (6 bases). V lost 8 bases to trimming and J lost 0 bases, with 21 bases between them. The CDR3 contains 17 residues. CDR1 is MNHEY, CDR2 SMNVEV, per germline (reference sequence). CDR3 nucleotide sequence: TGTGCCAGCGGCCCCTATCGCAGGGGCCCTAGCACAGATACGCAGTATTTT. Protein sequence: CASGPYRRGPSTDTQYF.

The chain uses TRBV12-3 or TRBV12-4 and TRBJ2-1; D unclear. This CDR3 comprises 12 residues. Trimming cost V 6 bases and J 4 bases, with 7 bases left between them. The CDR3 sequence is CASRAPYNEQFF. The CDR3, as DNA: TGTGCCAGCAGGGCGCCTTACAATGAGCAGTTCTTC.

The rearrangement uses TRBV29-1 and TRBJ1-2, with a tentative D call TRBD1 (6 bases). This CDR3 comprises 13 residues. Germline V gene sequence: CDR1 SQVTM, CDR2 ANQGSEA. Trimming took 4 bases from V and 4 from J, leaving 13 bases between them. CDR3 coding DNA: TGCAGCGTTGTTCGGGGGCCAGGCTATGGCTACACCTTC. It specifies CSVVRGPGYGYTF.

The rearrangement links TRBV7-9 to TRBJ2-4, with no clear D. This CDR3 region has 13 residues. The germline V gene has CDR1 SEHNR and CDR2 FQNEAQ (reference sequence). Trimming left V 1 base short and J 8 bases short, with 9 bases between. The CDR3 DNA reads TGTGCCAGCAGCTTAGACCCCCGGGACATTCAGTACTTC. Its translation is CASSLDPRDIQYF. The full variable domain, completed using reference TRBV7-9 and TRBJ2-4, is DTGVSQNPRHKITKRGQNVTFRCDPISEHNRLYWYRQTLGQGPEFLTYFQNEAQLEKSRLLSDRFSAERPKGSFSTLEIQRTEQGDSAMYLCASSLDPRDIQYFGAGTRLSVL.

As DNA, the CDR3 is TGTGCCAGCTCACCGGGACAGGGGGCGGACAATGAGCAGTTCTTC. Translated, it gives CASSPGQGADNEQFF. The chain couples TRBV18 to TRBJ2-1, with 12 bases fitting TRBD1. This CDR3 contains 15 residues. Germline V gene sequence: CDR1 KGHSH, CDR2 LQKENI. J lost 5 bases, V lost 3 bases, and 2 bases had no gene match.

The chain links TRBV29-1 to TRBJ1-3; TRBD1 matches 9 bases. CDR1 is SQVTM and CDR2 is ANQGSEA in the germline V gene. The J segment lost 0 bases and the V segment lost 2 bases, leaving 2 bases of the junction unmatched. The CDR3 is made up of 15 amino acids. In DNA form, the CDR3 reads TGCAGCGTTGAAAAGGGACAGGGCTCTGGAAACACCATATATTTT. It encodes CSVEKGQGSGNTIYF. Together with reference TRBV29-1 and TRBJ1-3, the CDR3 gives the full variable domain: SAVISQKPSRDICQRGTSLTIQCQVDSQVTMMFWYRQQPGQSLTLIATANQGSEATYESGFVIDKFPISRPNLTFSTLTVSNMSPEDSSIYLCSVEKGQGSGNTIYFGEGSWLTVV.

The chain has TRBV6-1 and TRBJ1-2, with D possibly TRBD1 on 6 matching bases. Trimming pared 6 bases from V and 4 bases from J, leaving 24 bases between. Looked up from germline, CDR1 is MNHNS and CDR2 is SASEGT. There are 17 residues in the CDR3. In DNA, the CDR3 is TGTGCCAGCAGGAATGGGATTTGGGGGCGCCTTAGCTATGGCTACACCTTC. Its protein product is CASRNGIWGRLSYGYTF.